A selection of T cell receptor beta chains follows, all from one sample in a study of beta chain features in type 1 diabetes. Measured with immunoSEQ multiplex PCR; TCRdb has only the in-frame clones, and not every one. The repertoire holds about 370,000 clones, with more than 13% as singletons. The sequenced material came from naive CD4+ T cells from blood. These receptors were obtained from a woman between 18 and 29 years old in good health. Each CDR3 is given without its conserved first and last residue. Each record gives: CDR3 protein, V gene.

CDR3 protein: ASSLSSYNEQF
V gene: TRBV28

CDR3 protein: ASSLSPGQAGQF
V gene: TRBV28

CDR3 protein: ASSYSLAGGPYEQY
V gene: TRBV6-5

CDR3 protein: ASSTVNEQF
V gene: TRBV19

CDR3 protein: AWSVHRLTNYGYT
V gene: TRBV30

CDR3 protein: ASSTGTLQETQY
V gene: TRBV5-1

CDR3 protein: ASSLGQGTYGYT
V gene: TRBV7-9

CDR3 protein: SVGTGTPNEKLF
V gene: TRBV29-1

CDR3 protein: ASSPYRGMNTEAF
V gene: TRBV9

CDR3 protein: SVAGTSQETQY
V gene: TRBV29-1

CDR3 protein: AWSEGVSNTQY
V gene: TRBV30

CDR3 protein: ASSSRRRETQY
V gene: TRBV21-1

CDR3 protein: ASSRPGQGSYEQY
V gene: TRBV18

CDR3 protein: ASMSGGDTEAF
V gene: TRBV28

CDR3 protein: ASSSAGDDYNEQF
V gene: TRBV28

CDR3 protein: ASTPQGNGETQY
V gene: TRBV11-2

CDR3 protein: ASSPLRGGTEAF
V gene: TRBV18

CDR3 protein: ASNQGRYEQY
V gene: TRBV28

CDR3 protein: ASSPRGSSYEQY
V gene: TRBV7-2

CDR3 protein: ASSWAAGGITDTQY
V gene: TRBV5-1

CDR3 protein: ATHGQYPDTQY
V gene: TRBV28

CDR3 protein: ASSVDFSGRAY
V gene: TRBV9

CDR3 protein: ASSNPGQAHYGYT
V gene: TRBV9

CDR3 protein: SVSLQGDYEQY
V gene: TRBV29-1

CDR3 protein: ATSYGINEQF
V gene: TRBV15

CDR3 protein: ASSNSGAKNNEQF
V gene: TRBV28

CDR3 protein: ASSTGAGGPTDTQY
V gene: TRBV5-1

CDR3 protein: ASSVTGAGANVLT
V gene: TRBV9

CDR3 protein: AVKGLDTGELF
V gene: TRBV10-3

CDR3 protein: ASTIKGHTQY
V gene: TRBV28

CDR3 protein: ASSQDFRGSVYNEQF
V gene: TRBV4-2

CDR3 protein: ACRAFGGINEQF
V gene: TRBV30

CDR3 protein: ASSLEIGSNQPQH
V gene: TRBV7-3

CDR3 protein: ASSVADTEAF
V gene: TRBV9

CDR3 protein: AWTVGGSGRASYEQY
V gene: TRBV30

CDR3 protein: ASSQSESGFRRTTDTQY
V gene: TRBV23-1

CDR3 protein: ASSQGTGIGYEQY
V gene: TRBV28

CDR3 protein: ASSSPDSSNEQF
V gene: TRBV7-2

CDR3 protein: ASSYVGEQF
V gene: TRBV6-5

CDR3 protein: ASSPPSGGGPEAF
V gene: TRBV5-1